The entry that follows covers one T cell receptor beta chain sequence. This entry is derived from a study of PD-L1 blockade in urothelial cancer. Time point specified: pretreatment peripheral blood. The CDR3 covers 12 residues. Germline V gene data show CDR1 as PRHDT and CDR2 as FYEKMQ (reference sequence). V lost 5 bases and J lost 3, with 7 bases in between. Assay used: immunoSEQ multiplex PCR; TCRdb lists only in-frame clones, some missing. The table records around 70,000 clones, approximately 87% of them present only once. The receptor's source is a man in his 70s with urothelial cancer. The chain combines TRBV13 with TRBJ1-2; D may be TRBD1 (5 bases). The input for sequencing was PBMCs, taken around atezolizumab (anti-PD-L1) treatment. For the CDR3, the DNA is TGTGCCAGCAGCGCACAGGACTATGGCTACACCTTC. Its translation is CASSAQDYGYTF.